These 19 T cell receptor beta chains originate from one sample sequenced in a study of T cell changes during pregnancy in multiple sclerosis. Using immunoSEQ multiplex PCR, the repertoire was profiled, and TCRdb retains in-frame clones only, with some absent. Here the sample spans 65,000 to 90,000 clones, 85% to 95% being singletons. The sequencing used peripheral blood, collected in the third trimester of pregnancy. These receptors originate from a female donor in good health, enrolled as a control in a pregnancy study.

This clone was found once. The V call is TRBV4-1, the J call TRBJ2-3; TRBD1 is a possible D gene (6 bases). The germline V and J ends were trimmed by 3 bases and 0 bases, with 7 bases remaining between them. Germline V gives CDR1 MGHRA, CDR2 YSYEKL. The CDR3 is 14 amino acids. The CDR3 coding sequence is TGCGCCAGCAGCCATGGGACAAGCACAGATACGCAGTATTTT. It encodes CASSHGTSTDTQYF.

V and J are TRBV9 and TRBJ1-2; D not resolved. This CDR3 is 14 amino acids long. V lost 4 bases and J 0 bases, leaving 10 bases between the germline ends. Germline CDR1 reads SGDLS; CDR2 reads YYNGEE. CDR3 DNA: TGTGCCAGCAGCCCCCGTCGGTCTAACTATGGCTACACCTTC. Translated: CASSPRRSNYGYTF.

V and J are TRBV5-3 and TRBJ1-6; 10 bases align to TRBD1. TRBV5-3 is an ORF; its function is uncertain. The CDR3 spans 18 residues. V shed 4 bases, J shed 10 bases, and the junction held 17 bases outside the gene matches. The DNA of the CDR3 is TGTGCCAGAAGCCGGACCGGGACAGGGGTTTTTTTGAACTCACCCCTCCACTTT. This sequence encodes CARSRTGTGVFLNSPLHF.

The CDR3 region is CASSEGKGIYGYTF. The CDR3 DNA is TGTGCCAGCAGCGAGGGGAAAGGGATTTATGGCTACACCTTC. The rearrangement links TRBV9 to TRBJ1-2, with TRBD1 as a possible D gene (5 bases). V lost 3 bases to trimming and J lost 5 bases, with 14 bases between them. Germline V gene data show CDR1 as SGDLS and CDR2 as YYNGEE. CDR3 length: 14 amino acids.

The chain is built from TRBV6-1 and TRBJ2-5; D gene unclear. The CDR3 is 13 amino acids. The germline V gene encodes CDR1 MNHNS and CDR2 SASEGT. Trimming took off 2 bases at V and 1 base at J, with 5 bases between the two ends. DNA for the CDR3: TGTGCCAGCAGTGAACAGGTCCAAGAGACCCAGTACTTC. Translating gives CASSEQVQETQYF.

The chain couples TRBV2 to TRBJ2-7; 7 nucleotides line up with TRBD1. The junction had 10 bases not matched to a gene; V was cut back by 9 bases and J by 5 bases. CDR1 and CDR2 from the germline V gene are SNHLY and FYNNEI. This CDR3 comprises 13 residues. DNA of the CDR3: TGTGCCAGGACTGGGACAGATCGCCACGAGCAGTACTTC. Translation: CARTGTDRHEQYF.

This sequence joins TRBV6-5 and TRBJ2-3, with D perhaps TRBD2 (5 bases). The germline V and J ends were trimmed by 8 bases and 6 bases, with 15 bases remaining between them. Germline V lookup: CDR1 MNHEY, CDR2 SVGAGI. The length of the CDR3 is 13 residues. The CDR3 sequence: CASRGYGADTQYF. In DNA, the CDR3 is TGTGCCAGCCGCGGGTATGGAGCCGATACGCAGTATTTT.

This clone has a single count. This chain links TRBV12-5 with TRBJ2-7, with 9 positions matching TRBD2. Trimming at V came to 5 bases and at J to 6 bases, leaving 14 bases not matched to a gene. CDR3 length: 16 amino acids. CDR1 and CDR2 (germline): LGHNT, FRNRAP. The DNA for the CDR3 is TGTGCTAGTGGTCCCAAAGGGGCGGGAGGGAGTTGCGAGCAGTACTTC. This encodes CASGPKGAGGSCEQYF.

The CDR3 loop is CASSTPGRLEQYF. In DNA form, the CDR3 reads TGCGCCAGCAGCACCCCAGGGCGACTCGAGCAGTACTTC. The chain is built from TRBV5-1 and TRBJ2-7, with D possibly matching TRBD1 (5 bases). The CDR3 has 13 amino acids. V was pared by 4 bases and J by 6 bases, with 14 bases between. Germline lookup yields CDR1 SGHRS and CDR2 YFSETQ.

The J gene is TRBJ1-2, the V gene TRBV25-1; 8 bases line up with TRBD1. This CDR3 is built from 14 residues. Trimming removed 3 bases from V and 6 bases from J; junction bases left unmatched: 6. CDR1 and CDR2 (germline): MGHDK, SYGVNS. The CDR3 loop is CASSDPGGWDGYTF. The CDR3 DNA reads as TGTGCCAGCAGTGATCCAGGGGGCTGGGATGGCTACACCTTC.

V and J are TRBV7-2 and TRBJ1-2; 8 nucleotides align to TRBD1. This CDR3 comprises 14 residues. With V trimmed by 5 bases and J by 8 bases, 10 bases remained unmatched. Germline CDR1 SGHTA, CDR2 FQGNSA. CDR3 in amino acids: CASSPRQGATGYTF. CDR3 nucleotides: TGTGCCAGCAGCCCCCGGCAGGGGGCGACGGGCTACACCTTC.

The J gene is TRBJ2-7, the V gene TRBV4-1; 8 bases agree with TRBD2. The length of the CDR3 is 13 residues. CDR1 is MGHRA, CDR2 YSYEKL, per germline. V lost 11 bases, J lost 0 bases, and 6 bases stayed unmatched. As DNA, the CDR3 is TGCGCCGTTAGCGGGGTTAACTCCTACGAGCAGTACTTC. As protein: CAVSGVNSYEQYF.

The rearrangement joins TRBV13 to TRBJ2-7; D might be TRBD2 (6 bases). This CDR3 region has 15 residues. Germline CDR1 PRHDT, CDR2 FYEKMQ (reference sequence). With 0 bases removed from V and 4 bases from J, the gap between germline ends came to 13 bases. The CDR3 nucleotides are TGTGCCAGCAGCTTAGGCGGAGGGGATAGTTACGAGCAGTACTTC. Translated, it gives CASSLGGGDSYEQYF.

This clone appeared once. This chain uses TRBV5-4 with TRBJ2-5; 10 bases are a match to TRBD2. The CDR3 length is 14 residues. V lost 2 bases and J lost 4; bases outside the gene matches: 2. Germline lookup yields CDR1 SGHNT and CDR2 YYREEE (reference sequence). The CDR3 nucleotides read TGTGCCAGCAGCTTAGCGGGAGGGGGAGAGACCCAGTACTTC. Encoded protein: CASSLAGGGETQYF.

This clone was seen once. The chain uses TRBV6-1 and TRBJ2-3; maybe TRBD2 (6 bases). This CDR3 has 13 residues. Germline V gives CDR1 MNHNS, CDR2 SASEGT. Trimming took 7 bases from V and 3 from J, leaving 11 bases between them. CDR3: CASTSGLTDTQYF. The CDR3 DNA reads TGTGCCAGCACCTCGGGACTTACAGATACGCAGTATTTT.

The chain has TRBV5-1 and TRBJ1-5; TRBD1 might be the D (6 bases). The CDR3 extends over 14 amino acids. The germline CDR1 and CDR2 sequences are SGHRS and YFSETQ. The V end lost 5 bases, the J end lost 6 bases, and 15 bases lay between the germline ends. CDR3 amino acids: CASSSVGGGQPQHF. CDR3 in DNA: TGCGCCAGCAGTTCTGTTGGGGGCGGTCAGCCCCAGCATTTT.

This chain links TRBV28 with TRBJ1-6; D not certain. Germline lookup yields CDR1 MDHEN and CDR2 SYDVKM. Trimming removed 3 bases from V and 9 bases from J, with 15 bases in between. This CDR3 has 15 amino acids. The CDR3 here is CASSFQQRESSPLHF. Here the CDR3 DNA reads TGTGCCAGCAGTTTTCAGCAGCGGGAGAGTTCACCCCTCCACTTT.

The chain is built from TRBV4-3 and TRBJ2-2; weak D call: TRBD1 (5 bases). The V gene lost 3 bases and the J gene lost 9 bases, with 11 bases spanning the gap. The CDR3 runs to 13 residues. Germline CDR1 reads LGHNA; CDR2 reads YSLEER. CDR3 DNA: TGCGCCAGCAGCCAGGGGCCGTTCCGGGAGCTGTTTTTT. It specifies CASSQGPFRELFF.

This chain links TRBV10-3 with TRBJ2-2; tentative D call: TRBD2 (6 bases). There are 15 residues in the CDR3. The V gene lost 1 base and the J gene lost 0 bases, with 6 bases spanning the gap. Germline V CDR1 and CDR2: ENHRY, SYGVKD. The CDR3 reads CAISEWGANTGELFF. CDR3 DNA: TGTGCCATCAGTGAGTGGGGGGCGAACACCGGGGAGCTGTTTTTT.